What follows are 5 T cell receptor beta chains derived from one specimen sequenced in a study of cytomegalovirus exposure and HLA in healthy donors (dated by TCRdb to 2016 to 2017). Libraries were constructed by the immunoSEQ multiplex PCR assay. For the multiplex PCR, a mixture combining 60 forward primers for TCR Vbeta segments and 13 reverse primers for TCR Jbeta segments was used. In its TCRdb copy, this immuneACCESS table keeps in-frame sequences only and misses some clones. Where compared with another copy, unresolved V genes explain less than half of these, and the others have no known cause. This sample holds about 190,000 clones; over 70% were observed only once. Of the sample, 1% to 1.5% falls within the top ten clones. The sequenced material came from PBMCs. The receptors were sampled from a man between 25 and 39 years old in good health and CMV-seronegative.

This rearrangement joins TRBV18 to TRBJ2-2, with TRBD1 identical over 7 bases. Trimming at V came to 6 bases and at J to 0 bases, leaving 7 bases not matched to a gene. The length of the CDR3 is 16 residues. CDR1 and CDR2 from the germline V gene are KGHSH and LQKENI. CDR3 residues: CASSPRTGANTGELFF. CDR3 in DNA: TGTGCCAGCTCGCCCCGGACAGGCGCGAACACCGGGGAGCTGTTTTTT.

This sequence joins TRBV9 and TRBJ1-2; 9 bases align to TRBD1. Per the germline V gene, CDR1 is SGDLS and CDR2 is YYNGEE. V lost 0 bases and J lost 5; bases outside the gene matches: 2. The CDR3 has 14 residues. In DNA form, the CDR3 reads TGTGCCAGCAGCGTAGTGGGGACAGGGTATGGCTACACCTTC. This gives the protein CASSVVGTGYGYTF.

The CDR3 loop is CASSLSSGQYNEQFF. In nucleotides, the CDR3 is TGCGCCAGCAGCTTGAGTTCCGGACAGTACAATGAGCAGTTCTTC. The V call is TRBV5-1, the J call TRBJ2-1; possibly TRBD1 for D (6 bases). CDR1 and CDR2 (germline): SGHRS, YFSETQ. Trimming stripped 1 base from V and 4 bases from J, with 12 bases between. CDR3 length equals 15 residues.

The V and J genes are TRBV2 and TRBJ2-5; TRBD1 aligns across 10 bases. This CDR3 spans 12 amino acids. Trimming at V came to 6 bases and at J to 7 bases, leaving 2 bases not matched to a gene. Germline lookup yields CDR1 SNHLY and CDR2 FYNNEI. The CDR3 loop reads CASRDRGGTQYF. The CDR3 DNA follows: TGTGCCAGCAGGGACAGGGGGGGGACCCAGTACTTC. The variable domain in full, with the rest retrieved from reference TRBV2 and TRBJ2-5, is EPEVTQTPSHQVTQMGQEVILRCVPISNHLYFYWYRQILGQKVEFLVSFYNNEISEKSEIFDDQFSVERPDGSNFTLKIRSTKLEDSAMYFCASRDRGGTQYFGPGTRLLVL.

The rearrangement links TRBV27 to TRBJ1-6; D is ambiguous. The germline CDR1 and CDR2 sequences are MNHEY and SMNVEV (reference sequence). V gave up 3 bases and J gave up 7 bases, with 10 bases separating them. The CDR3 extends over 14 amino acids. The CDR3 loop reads CASSLGSPNSPLHF. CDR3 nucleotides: TGTGCCAGCAGTTTGGGTAGCCCCAATTCACCCCTCCACTTT.